The 20 T cell receptor beta chains below all came from one sample that was sequenced in a study of cytomegalovirus exposure and HLA in healthy donors. The PCR was carried out with 60 Vbeta primers and 13 Jbeta primers. TCRdb's copy holds only in-frame clones and misses some; the assay was immunoSEQ multiplex PCR. The top ten clones hold more than 0.95% of a sample with around 180,000 clones, approximately 82% of them seen once. Material for sequencing was PBMCs. Receptor source: a girl aged 2-10 years in good health and CMV-seropositive.

The gene calls are TRBV7-2 and TRBJ2-7, with D possibly matching TRBD1 (6 bases). From germline, CDR1 is SGHTA and CDR2 FQGNSA. V shed 3 bases and J shed 6 bases, with 9 bases lying between them. This CDR3 spans 12 amino acids. Written as DNA, the CDR3 is TGTGCCAGCAGCTTTAGGGGGACCGAGCAGTACTTC. Amino acids: CASSFRGTEQYF.

The J gene is TRBJ1-2, the V gene TRBV6-1, with D possibly matching TRBD1 (6 bases). V was shortened by 6 bases and J by 8 bases, with 22 bases between the two germline ends. Per germline, CDR1 MNHNS and CDR2 SASEGT. The CDR3 contains 15 residues. The CDR3 bases are TGTGCCAGCAGGACCGGGGGGGCCTCCCCCAGGGGCTACACCTTC. It codes for CASRTGGASPRGYTF.

V gene TRBV6-5 combines with J gene TRBJ2-2; D perhaps matches TRBD1 (5 bases). Trimming removed 8 bases from V and 1 base from J, with 11 bases in between. The CDR3 totals 14 residues. Germline-derived CDR1 and CDR2 are MNHEY and SVGAGI. The CDR3 region is CASLTAMNTGELFF. In DNA, the CDR3 is TGTGCCAGCTTGACAGCAATGAACACCGGGGAGCTGTTTTTT.

V and J are TRBV7-9 and TRBJ2-5; 7 positions match TRBD1. The CDR3 is made up of 17 amino acids. Germline CDR1 and CDR2: SEHNR and FQNEAQ (reference sequence). Losses at the gene ends were 5 bases for V and 0 bases for J; bases not matched to a gene: 12. Here the CDR3 DNA reads TGTGCCAGCAGCCCGCGGTGGACAGGAAACTACCAAGAGACCCAGTACTTC. It is translated as CASSPRWTGNYQETQYF.

The chain couples TRBV5-4 to TRBJ2-7, with 9 bases that match TRBD2. CDR1 is SGHNT and CDR2 is YYREEE in the germline V gene (reference sequence). The CDR3 runs to 15 residues. Trimming cost V 5 bases and J 0 bases; bases outside gene matches: 6. This chain's CDR3 is CASSQSGGPSYEQYF. The CDR3 DNA reads TGTGCCAGCAGTCAGAGCGGGGGGCCCTCCTACGAGCAGTACTTC.

The CDR3 is CASSPWTSGTTSTDTQYF. CDR3 bases: TGTGCCAGCAGTCCATGGACTAGCGGCACCACTAGCACAGATACGCAGTATTTT. The V call is TRBV28, the J call TRBJ2-3; TRBD2 agrees at 10 bases. V lost 5 bases and J lost 0; bases outside the gene matches: 11. The germline V gene has CDR1 MDHEN and CDR2 SYDVKM. This CDR3 has 18 residues.

This chain joins TRBV9 and TRBJ1-6; weak D call: TRBD1 (6 bases). Trimming stripped 0 bases from V and 8 bases from J, with 15 bases between. Germline V gene lookup returns CDR1 SGDLS and CDR2 YYNGEE. This CDR3 comprises 16 residues. CDR3: CASSVAPTGRDSPLHF. CDR3 DNA sequence: TGTGCCAGCAGCGTAGCCCCAACAGGGCGGGATTCACCCCTCCACTTT.

This rearrangement joins TRBV10-3 to TRBJ2-7; 10 bases fit TRBD1. The CDR3 is 17 residues long. CDR1 is ENHRY and CDR2 is SYGVKD in the germline V gene. V was clipped by 5 bases and J by 3 bases; unmatched bases: 13. CDR3 DNA: TGTGCCATCAGTCCCGGGTGGGGGACAGGGGAAAACTACGAGCAGTACTTC. Its translation: CAISPGWGTGENYEQYF.

The J gene is TRBJ2-1, the V gene TRBV11-2, with D possibly TRBD2 on 5 matching bases. This CDR3 is built from 16 residues. Trimming removed 5 bases from V and 2 bases from J, with 16 bases in between. The germline CDR1 and CDR2 sequences are SGHAT and FQNNGV. The CDR3 coding sequence is TGTGCCAGCAGCGTCAGCGGCCCCACCGCCTACAATGAGCAGTTCTTC. Translated: CASSVSGPTAYNEQFF.

The chain combines TRBV5-1 with TRBJ1-4; 7 bases align to TRBD1. V gave up 4 bases and J gave up 0 bases; unmatched junction bases: 3. Germline V gene sequence: CDR1 SGHRS, CDR2 YFSETQ. This CDR3 is 15 amino acids long. The chain's CDR3 is CASSMDRTTNEKLFF. CDR3 coding DNA: TGCGCCAGCAGCATGGACAGGACAACTAATGAAAAACTGTTTTTT.

The chain employs TRBV4-1 and TRBJ2-5; 9 nucleotides align to TRBD2. Germline CDR1 and CDR2: MGHRA and YSYEKL. The CDR3 runs to 20 residues. V lost 1 base to trimming and J lost 4 bases; unmatched junction nucleotides: 19. CDR3 amino acids: CASSQGAAGGVGWGTETQYF. The CDR3 nucleotides read TGCGCCAGCAGCCAAGGGGCAGCGGGGGGCGTAGGGTGGGGGACAGAGACCCAGTACTTC.

V and J are TRBV30 and TRBJ2-5, with 8 bases aligning to TRBD2. The last part of the DNA fits TRBJ2-7 better; the J call may be wrong. The germline gives CDR1 GTSNPN, CDR2 SVGIG (reference sequence). The CDR3 runs 16 residues. The CDR3 is CAWSVQGGGTLYEQYF. The CDR3 bases are TGTGCCTGGAGTGTACAAGGCGGGGGGACTCTCTACGAGCAGTACTTC.

J is TRBJ2-4 and V is TRBV5-1, with D perhaps matching TRBD1 (6 bases). V was clipped by 4 bases and J by 11 bases, with 16 bases between them. Germline-derived CDR1 and CDR2 are SGHRS and YFSETQ. This CDR3 is built from 13 residues. CDR3 amino acids: CASSVRGSRFQYF. The CDR3 nucleotides are TGCGCCAGCAGCGTCAGGGGTTCCCGATTTCAGTACTTC.

This clone was observed at least ten times. DNA of the CDR3: TGCGCCAGCAGCCCGGAACGAGGACAGGGAGGGACAATGAACACTGAAGCTTTCTTT. Its translation is CASSPERGQGGTMNTEAFF. The gene calls are TRBV4-1 and TRBJ1-1, with 8 bases lining up with TRBD1. V lost 4 bases and J lost 0; bases outside the gene matches: 16. Germline V gene data show CDR1 as MGHRA and CDR2 as YSYEKL. The CDR3 contains 19 residues.

This clone was seen more than once but under ten times. The gene calls are TRBV5-1 and TRBJ2-5, with D possibly TRBD2 on 5 matching bases. Germline V gene sequence: CDR1 SGHRS, CDR2 YFSETQ. With 0 bases removed from V and 5 bases from J, the gap between germline ends came to 11 bases. This CDR3 is 14 amino acids long. The CDR3 DNA reads TGCGCCAGCAGCTTGGAGGGCAGAGGGGAGACCCAGTACTTC. Translated: CASSLEGRGETQYF.

V usage is TRBV30 and J usage is TRBJ1-6; 7 bases align to TRBD1. Germline CDR1 reads GTSNPN; CDR2 reads SVGIG (reference sequence). Germline trimming cut 1 base from V and 7 bases from J; bases unmatched to any gene: 7. The CDR3 covers 15 residues. The CDR3 DNA is TGTGCCTGGAGTGCCTTAAGGGGGCGGAATTCACCCCTCCACTTT. Protein sequence: CAWSALRGRNSPLHF.

This clone was picked up many times. This chain's CDR3 is CASLGGTTNYGYTF. The CDR3 DNA sequence: TGTGCCAGCCTGGGGGGGACCACTAACTATGGCTACACCTTC. The V and J genes are TRBV2 and TRBJ1-2; D might be TRBD1 (5 bases). CDR1 is SNHLY, CDR2 FYNNEI, per germline. The CDR3 runs 14 residues. V lost 8 bases and J 0 bases, leaving 13 bases between the germline ends. Filled out from reference TRBV2 and TRBJ1-2, the complete variable domain reads EPEVTQTPSHQVTQMGQEVILRCVPISNHLYFYWYRQILGQKVEFLVSFYNNEISEKSEIFDDQFSVERPDGSNFTLKIRSTKLEDSAMYFCASLGGTTNYGYTFGSGTRLTVV.

This chain uses TRBV7-9 with TRBJ1-1; D perhaps matches TRBD1 (6 bases). Deletions cut 5 bases from V and 7 bases from J, with 14 bases between. The CDR3 is made up of 13 amino acids. Per germline, CDR1 SEHNR and CDR2 FQNEAQ (reference sequence). CDR3 DNA: TGTGCCAGCAGCCCCGGGACAACCAATGAAGCTTTCTTT. As protein: CASSPGTTNEAFF. The entire variable domain, with the rest obtained from reference TRBV7-9 and TRBJ1-1, is as follows: DTGVSQNPRHKITKRGQNVTFRCDPISEHNRLYWYRQTLGQGPEFLTYFQNEAQLEKSRLLSDRFSAERPKGSFSTLEIQRTEQGDSAMYLCASSPGTTNEAFFGQGTRLTVV.

The V call is TRBV5-1, the J call TRBJ1-1; 7 bases fit TRBD1. Germline-derived CDR1 and CDR2 are SGHRS and YFSETQ. The CDR3 has 12 amino acids. Germline trimming cut 7 bases from V and 3 bases from J; bases unmatched to any gene: 3. The CDR3 DNA reads as TGCGCCAGCGGACAGGTGGACACTGAAGCTTTCTTT. Amino acids: CASGQVDTEAFF.

The CDR3 region has the DNA TGTGCCAGCAGCCTCTCCGGGACAGGGGGCAATGAGCAGTTCTTC. It encodes CASSLSGTGGNEQFF. V usage is TRBV6-1 and J usage is TRBJ2-1; 11 bases are shared with TRBD1. V dropped 6 bases and J dropped 6; count of bases not matched to a gene: 7. CDR3 length: 15 amino acids. The germline gives CDR1 MNHNS, CDR2 SASEGT.